Presented here are 20 T cell receptor beta chains from one specimen sequenced in a study of shared clonotypes between healthy human individuals. Clones were sequenced by immunoSEQ multiplex PCR, and TCRdb holds only the in-frame ones, with some missing. The sample lists some 660,000 clones, approximately 73% occurring once. The sequencing input was memory CD4+ T cells sorted from blood. Subset defined: CD45RA-negative fraction. These TCRs come from a woman aged 30 to 39 in good health.

The V call is TRBV4-1, the J call TRBJ1-1; 8 nucleotides agree with TRBD1. The CDR3 extends over 16 amino acids. Trimming cost V 0 bases and J 5 bases; bases outside gene matches: 8. The germline V gene has CDR1 MGHRA and CDR2 YSYEKL. The CDR3 sequence: CASSQDRGRIKTEAFF. The CDR3 nucleotides read TGCGCCAGCAGCCAAGACAGGGGGCGCATAAAAACTGAAGCTTTCTTT.

The chain carries TRBV2 and TRBJ2-2; 8 nucleotides agree with TRBD2. Germline CDR1 reads SNHLY; CDR2 reads FYNNEI. The J segment lost 0 bases and the V segment lost 5 bases, leaving 8 bases of the junction unmatched. The CDR3 loop spans 17 amino acids. This CDR3 reads CASSRETSASNTGELFF. DNA of the CDR3: TGTGCCAGCAGTAGGGAGACTAGCGCCTCGAACACCGGGGAGCTGTTTTTT.

The gene calls are TRBV25-1 and TRBJ2-5, with 9 bases aligning to TRBD1. Germline V CDR1 and CDR2: MGHDK, SYGVNS. CDR3 length: 14 residues. V lost 3 bases to trimming and J lost 3 bases; unmatched junction nucleotides: 2. The CDR3 region is CASSEGQGKETQYF. CDR3 DNA sequence: TGTGCCAGCAGTGAGGGACAGGGTAAAGAGACCCAGTACTTC.

The genes are TRBV9 and TRBJ2-2; the D is unclear. In germline, CDR1 is SGDLS, CDR2 YYNGEE. There are 13 residues in the CDR3. V lost 3 bases to trimming and J lost 0 bases, with 3 bases between them. CDR3 in amino acids: CASSDTNTGELFF. Written as DNA, the CDR3 is TGTGCCAGCAGCGACACGAACACCGGGGAGCTGTTTTTT. The full variable domain, its missing parts supplied by reference TRBV9 and TRBJ2-2, is DSGVTQTPKHLITATGQRVTLRCSPRSGDLSVYWYQQSLDQGLQFLIQYYNGEERAKGNILERFSAQQFPDLHSELNLSSLELGDSALYFCASSDTNTGELFFGEGSRLTVL.

J is TRBJ2-1 and V is TRBV20-1, with unresolved D. The CDR3 sequence is 11 residues long. Trimming cost V 0 bases and J 13 bases, with 10 bases left between them. Germline CDR1 DFQATT, CDR2 SNEGSKA (reference sequence). CDR3 sequence (DNA): TGCAGTGCTAGAGATACCCCGAACCAGTTCTTC. Translating it yields CSARDTPNQFF.

This chain links TRBV6-7 with TRBJ2-7; D remains ambiguous. TRBV6-7 is labeled an ORF, and its function is uncertain. V lost 2 bases and J lost 3, with 20 bases in between. The CDR3 is 17 residues long. The CDR3 coding sequence is TGTGCCAGCAGTTACCCACCGGCCCCACCCCGGCGCTACGAGCAGTACTTC. The encoded protein is CASSYPPAPPRRYEQYF.

The CDR3, as DNA: TGTGCCAGCAGTTTATTTGCAGGGGGCAGGGATGGCTACACCTTC. It translates to CASSLFAGGRDGYTF. The gene calls are TRBV27 and TRBJ1-2; 8 nucleotides line up with TRBD1. V dropped 1 base and J dropped 6; count of bases not matched to a gene: 7. CDR1 is MNHEY, CDR2 SMNVEV, per germline (reference sequence). There are 15 residues in the CDR3.

This chain links TRBV18 with TRBJ2-1; weak D call: TRBD2 (6 bases). V shed 2 bases and J shed 0 bases, with 14 bases lying between them. The CDR3 contains 17 residues. CDR1 is KGHSH, CDR2 LQKENI, per germline. CDR3 DNA sequence: TGTGCCAGCTCACCAGGGGCGGCGGGAAGCTCCTACAATGAGCAGTTCTTC. It is translated as CASSPGAAGSSYNEQFF.

The gene calls are TRBV10-3 and TRBJ2-3; D remains unclear. This CDR3 spans 14 amino acids. Germline CDR1 is ENHRY and CDR2 is SYGVKD. V was pared by 3 bases and J by 1 base, with 8 bases between. The CDR3 protein is CAISDRPRTDTQYF. The CDR3, as DNA: TGTGCCATCAGTGATCGCCCCCGCACAGATACGCAGTATTTT.

This clone occurred many times. This rearrangement joins TRBV28 to TRBJ2-5; D is possibly TRBD1 or TRBD2 (6 bases each). Trimming cost V 4 bases and J 2 bases, with 20 bases left between them. Germline CDR1 MDHEN, CDR2 SYDVKM. The CDR3 sequence is 17 residues long. The CDR3 nucleotides read TGTGCCAGCAGTTCCCCCCCCGGGGGCGAGGGGCAAGAGACCCAGTACTTC. Its translation: CASSSPPGGEGQETQYF.

This chain connects TRBV4-2 to TRBJ2-1; D is possibly TRBD1 (5 bases). This CDR3 has 16 amino acids. Trimming removed 4 bases at V and 0 bases at J, with 13 bases between. Germline values: CDR1 LGHNA, CDR2 YNFKEQ. The CDR3 bases are TGTGCCAGCAGCCGAGTGGACACCCACTCCTACAATGAGCAGTTCTTC. Translating gives CASSRVDTHSYNEQFF.

This clone was seen only a few times. The V and J genes are TRBV11-2 and TRBJ2-1; the match to TRBD2 covers 13 bases. The germline CDR1 and CDR2 sequences are SGHAT and FQNNGV. V was pared by 11 bases and J by 1 base, with 2 bases of the junction left unmatched. The CDR3 is 14 residues long. The DNA of the CDR3 is TGTGCCGGGACTAGCGGGGCTTCCTACAATGAGCAGTTCTTC. This sequence encodes CAGTSGASYNEQFF.

The genes are TRBV5-1 and TRBJ2-1, with D perhaps TRBD1 (5 bases). Trimming removed 0 bases at V and 4 bases at J, with 11 bases between. Germline CDR1 is SGHRS and CDR2 is YFSETQ. This CDR3 region has 15 residues. CDR3 in amino acids: CASSLAQTEYNEQFF. CDR3 coding DNA: TGCGCCAGCAGCTTGGCCCAGACAGAATACAATGAGCAGTTCTTC.

The rearrangement uses TRBV7-3 and TRBJ2-5, with TRBD2 as a possible D gene (7 bases). The CDR3 is 15 residues long. CDR1 and CDR2 (germline): SGHTA, FQGTGA. Trimming pared 4 bases from V and 2 bases from J, leaving 14 bases between. This CDR3 reads CASSWVGGRQETQYF. DNA of the CDR3: TGTGCCAGCAGCTGGGTCGGGGGGCGACAAGAGACCCAGTACTTC.

The rearrangement joins TRBV11-2 to TRBJ2-4; 10 bases fit TRBD2. CDR1 and CDR2 (germline): SGHAT, FQNNGV. Losses at the gene ends were 1 base for V and 7 bases for J; bases not matched to a gene: 16. CDR3 length: 19 residues. CDR3 in DNA: TGTGCCAGCAGCTTAGTCCACGGTTTAGCGGGAGGCTCTGGGAACATTCAGTACTTC. Protein: CASSLVHGLAGGSGNIQYF.

The chain recombines TRBV6-1 with TRBJ2-5; maybe TRBD2 (5 bases). CDR1 is MNHNS, CDR2 SASEGT, per germline. There are 15 residues in the CDR3. V lost 6 bases to trimming and J lost 4 bases, with 18 bases between them. As DNA, the CDR3 is TGTGCCAGCAGCGCCTCGCGGGCCCCCCGAGAGACCCAGTACTTC. Translated: CASSASRAPRETQYF.

The chain joins TRBV10-1 to TRBJ2-7, with 8 positions matching TRBD1. Germline CDR1 and CDR2: WNHNN and SYGVQD (reference sequence). The CDR3 covers 13 residues. V dropped 8 bases and J dropped 4; count of bases not matched to a gene: 7. Here the CDR3 DNA reads TGCGCCAGCTCTAGACAGGGGTCTTACGAGCAGTACTTC. This encodes CASSRQGSYEQYF.

The genes are TRBV7-9 and TRBJ1-2, with D hard to call. Trimming stripped 3 bases from V and 8 bases from J, with 13 bases between. CDR3 length equals 13 residues. Germline CDR1 reads SEHNR; CDR2 reads FQNEAQ (reference sequence). The CDR3 reads CASSFGGAGGYTF. The CDR3 coding sequence is TGTGCCAGCAGCTTTGGAGGAGCTGGGGGCTACACCTTC.

CDR3 loop: CASSLVPSGQANTGELFF. The CDR3, as DNA: TGCGCCAGCAGCTTGGTTCCTAGCGGGCAAGCGAACACCGGGGAGCTGTTTTTT. The V and J genes are TRBV5-1 and TRBJ2-2; 8 bases are a match to TRBD2. This CDR3 is built from 18 residues. J was trimmed by 0 bases and V by 0 bases; bases with no gene match: 7. The germline V gene encodes CDR1 SGHRS and CDR2 YFSETQ.

This clone has only one observation. This chain uses TRBV4-2 with TRBJ2-5, with 13 positions matching TRBD2. The V gene's germline CDR1 is LGHNA and CDR2 YNFKEQ. The junction had 15 bases not matched to a gene; V was cut back by 0 bases and J by 5 bases. The CDR3 is 20 amino acids. CDR3 in DNA: TGTGCCAGCAGCCAAGATGGACTAGCGGGGGACCTCAGTTCCCGGGAGACCCAGTACTTC. As protein: CASSQDGLAGDLSSRETQYF.